One sample yielded the 27 T cell receptor beta chains listed below, sequenced in a study of blood T cell repertoires in COVID-19. Generated by immunoSEQ multiplex PCR, the TCRdb table keeps only in-frame clones and is missing some. The sample consists of 95,000 to 110,000 clones, roughly 80% of them appearing once. The sample was peripheral blood. All receptors derive from a man between 60 and 75 years old with acute or convalescent COVID-19.

CDR3 in DNA: TGTGCCAGCAGTTCCGGGACTAGCGGGAGCTCCTACAATGAGCAGTTCTTC. Protein sequence: CASSSGTSGSSYNEQFF. The chain carries TRBV6-2 or TRBV6-3 and TRBJ2-1, with TRBD2 matching 14 bases. V was pared by 4 bases and J by 0 bases, with 2 bases of the junction left unmatched. The CDR3 consists of 17 residues. Germline V gives CDR1 MNHEY, CDR2 SVGEGT.

The chain carries TRBV4-3 and TRBJ2-1, with a tentative D call TRBD2 (5 bases). V lost 5 bases, J lost 3 bases, and 20 bases lay in between. Germline loops: CDR1 LGHNA, CDR2 YSLEER. This CDR3 contains 17 residues. The CDR3 bases are TGCGCCAGCAGCTCCCCCCAGTACGGAGGCAACTACAATGAGCAGTTCTTC. Its translation is CASSSPQYGGNYNEQFF.

The rearrangement uses TRBV4-1 and TRBJ1-5; TRBD1 matches at 10 bases. J lost 4 bases, V lost 0 bases, and 6 bases had no gene match. The CDR3 length is 17 residues. The V gene's germline CDR1 is MGHRA and CDR2 YSYEKL. The CDR3 region is CASSQEGAGQGNQPQHF. The DNA of the CDR3 is TGCGCCAGCAGCCAAGAGGGGGCGGGACAGGGGAATCAGCCCCAGCATTTT.

V and J are TRBV25-1 and TRBJ2-4; 11 bases agree with TRBD1. This CDR3 has 16 residues. Germline values: CDR1 MGHDK, CDR2 SYGVNS. V shed 1 base and J 7 bases; nucleotides not matched to a gene: 6. The CDR3 here is CASSESVWDRGNIQYF. CDR3 nucleotide sequence: TGTGCCAGCAGTGAATCGGTATGGGACAGGGGGAACATTCAGTACTTC. Looking up the rest from reference TRBV25-1 and TRBJ2-4 gives the full variable domain: EADIYQTPRYLVIGTGKKITLECSQTMGHDKMYWYQQDPGMELHLIHYSYGVNSTEKGDLSSESTVSRIRTEHFPLTLESARPSHTSQYLCASSESVWDRGNIQYFGAGTRLSVL.

The chain uses TRBV19 and TRBJ1-5, with 9 bases that match TRBD1. The trim removed 5 bases at V and 4 bases at J, leaving 3 bases unmatched. The CDR3 sequence is 14 residues long. The germline V gene has CDR1 LNHDA and CDR2 SQIVND (reference sequence). CDR3 sequence (DNA): TGTGCCAGTAGTCCGGGACAGGGTAATCAGCCCCAGCATTTT. Amino acids: CASSPGQGNQPQHF.

The sample holds a few counts of this clone. The V gene is TRBV18, the J gene TRBJ2-2, with no clear D. This CDR3 region has 16 residues. Germline assignment: CDR1 KGHSH and CDR2 LQKENI. V was cut by 0 bases and J by 3 bases, with 11 bases left in between. The CDR3 DNA reads as TGTGCCAGCTCACCACCGAGGCTAGGAGACACCGGGGAGCTGTTTTTT. Protein product: CASSPPRLGDTGELFF.

The chain combines TRBV28 with TRBJ1-1, with a tentative D call TRBD1 (5 bases). Germline values: CDR1 MDHEN, CDR2 SYDVKM. The CDR3 has 15 amino acids. Trimming stripped 4 bases from V and 2 bases from J, with 14 bases between. The CDR3 coding sequence is TGTGCCAGCAGTTCCCCGGGGGGGGTTAACACTGAAGCTTTCTTT. Its translation: CASSSPGGVNTEAFF. Together with reference TRBV28 and TRBJ1-1, the CDR3 gives the full variable domain: DVKVTQSSRYLVKRTGEKVFLECVQDMDHENMFWYRQDPGLGLRLIYFSYDVKMKEKGDIPEGYSVSREKKERFSLILESASTNQTSMYLCASSSPGGVNTEAFFGQGTRLTVV.

This rearrangement joins TRBV2 to TRBJ2-3; D unresolved. The CDR3 loop spans 17 amino acids. Trimming took off 4 bases at V and 0 bases at J, with 17 bases between the two ends. CDR1 is SNHLY and CDR2 is FYNNEI in the germline V gene. Here the CDR3 reads CASSGSSRALSTDTQYF. CDR3 sequence (DNA): TGTGCCAGCAGTGGGTCGTCCCGCGCATTGAGCACAGATACGCAGTATTTT. The full variable domain, with the rest looked up from reference TRBV2 and TRBJ2-3, is EPEVTQTPSHQVTQMGQEVILRCVPISNHLYFYWYRQILGQKVEFLVSFYNNEISEKSEIFDDQFSVERPDGSNFTLKIRSTKLEDSAMYFCASSGSSRALSTDTQYFGPGTRLTVL.

This clone came up once. The chain links TRBV19 to TRBJ1-1, with a possible D match to TRBD1 (6 bases). The germline V gene has CDR1 LNHDA and CDR2 SQIVND (reference sequence). Trimming pared 7 bases from V and 0 bases from J, leaving 9 bases between. The CDR3 sequence is 13 residues long. Written as DNA, the CDR3 is TGTGCCAGTACTGACAGGATGAACACTGAAGCTTTCTTT. Translated, it gives CASTDRMNTEAFF.

The chain is built from TRBV5-1 and TRBJ1-5; the D gene is possibly TRBD1 (5 bases). V lost 0 bases and J lost 5, with 15 bases in between. Germline CDR1 SGHRS, CDR2 YFSETQ. The CDR3 is made up of 16 amino acids. CDR3 coding DNA: TGCGCCAGCAGCTTGGAGGGGCGAGGCGGGGATCAGCCCCAGCATTTT. Translation: CASSLEGRGGDQPQHF. Together with reference TRBV5-1 and TRBJ1-5, the CDR3 gives the full variable domain: KAGVTQTPRYLIKTRGQQVTLSCSPISGHRSVSWYQQTPGQGLQFLFEYFSETQRNKGNFPGRFSGRQFSNSRSEMNVSTLELGDSALYLCASSLEGRGGDQPQHFGDGTRLSIL.

J is TRBJ2-5 and V is TRBV6-2 or TRBV6-3; TRBD1 matches at 7 bases. CDR3 size: 15 residues. Germline CDR1 is MNHEY and CDR2 is SVGEGT. V dropped 5 bases and J dropped 4; count of bases not matched to a gene: 10. CDR3 region: CASSDPTGAGETQYF. In nucleotides, the CDR3 is TGTGCCAGCAGTGACCCAACAGGGGCGGGAGAGACCCAGTACTTC.

This sequence joins TRBV5-1 and TRBJ2-3; tentative D call: TRBD1 (7 bases). The CDR3 is 14 amino acids. Trimming left V 3 bases short and J 4 bases short, with 12 bases between. Germline assignment: CDR1 SGHRS and CDR2 YFSETQ. Here the CDR3 reads CASSSQGGADTQYF. The CDR3 DNA follows: TGCGCCAGCAGCTCGCAGGGGGGTGCAGATACGCAGTATTTT.

This chain connects TRBV5-1 to TRBJ1-1, with no clear D. V was trimmed by 0 bases and J by 0 bases, leaving 9 bases between them. The CDR3 is 15 residues long. Germline CDR1 SGHRS, CDR2 YFSETQ. The CDR3 bases are TGCGCCAGCAGCTTGGTCGGAGGAATGAACACTGAAGCTTTCTTT. Its translation: CASSLVGGMNTEAFF.

The chain recombines TRBV3-1 (or the pseudogene TRBV3-2) with TRBJ1-1, with a tentative D call TRBD1 (5 bases). Germline V CDR1 and CDR2: LGHDT, YNNKEL (reference sequence). Trimming cost V 7 bases and J 0 bases, with 12 bases left between them. The CDR3 is made up of 14 amino acids. CDR3 sequence reads: CASIAPGMNTEAFF. The CDR3 coding sequence is TGTGCCAGCATCGCCCCAGGGATGAACACTGAAGCTTTCTTT.

This clone was detected only a few times. The rearrangement links TRBV18 to TRBJ2-7; D may be TRBD1 (6 bases). Germline V gene sequence: CDR1 KGHSH, CDR2 LQKENI. Trimming pared 4 bases from V and 0 bases from J, leaving 13 bases between. This CDR3 spans 15 amino acids. The CDR3 loop reads CASSLTGVGSYEQYF. The CDR3 DNA is TGTGCCAGCTCACTGACAGGCGTAGGCTCCTACGAGCAGTACTTC. Full variable domain (remainder filled in from reference TRBV18 and TRBJ2-7): NAGVMQNPRHLVRRRGQEARLRCSPMKGHSHVYWYRQLPEEGLKFMVYLQKENIIDESGMPKERFSAEFPKEGPSILRIQQVVRGDSAAYFCASSLTGVGSYEQYFGPGTRLTVT.

The CDR3: CASSYFGQGYTF. DNA for the CDR3: TGTGCCAGCAGTTACTTCGGACAGGGTTACACCTTC. This rearrangement joins TRBV6-5 to TRBJ1-2; 8 bases are a match to TRBD1. The CDR3 runs to 12 residues. Unmatched junction bases numbered 3, after V lost 1 base and J lost 11 bases. Germline assignment: CDR1 MNHEY and CDR2 SVGAGI.

The chain combines TRBV25-1 with TRBJ2-1; 8 positions agree with TRBD2. V shed 4 bases and J 0 bases; nucleotides not matched to a gene: 2. The CDR3 length is 15 residues. From germline, CDR1 is MGHDK and CDR2 SYGVNS. The CDR3 region has the DNA TGTGCCAGCAGTGCAGCGGGAGTCTCCTACAATGAGCAGTTCTTC. Residues: CASSAAGVSYNEQFF.

This CDR3 is CASSDPQGGNEKLFF. DNA of the CDR3: TGTGCCAGCAGTGACCCTCAGGGGGGTAATGAAAAACTGTTTTTT. The rearrangement uses TRBV6-1 and TRBJ1-4, with TRBD1 matching 7 bases. V lost 3 bases to trimming and J lost 4 bases; unmatched junction nucleotides: 5. Per germline, CDR1 MNHNS and CDR2 SASEGT. This CDR3 contains 15 residues.

As concerns this clone: This same CDR3 is encoded by further DNA sequences in the sample. The rearrangement uses TRBV11-3 and TRBJ2-1; 11 nucleotides line up with TRBD2. Looked up from germline, CDR1 is SGHNT and CDR2 is YENEEA. CDR3 length equals 13 residues. V was clipped by 3 bases and J by 9 bases; unmatched bases: 1. The CDR3 protein is CASSFSGRVEQFF. CDR3 sequence (DNA): TGTGCCAGCAGCTTTAGCGGGAGGGTTGAGCAGTTCTTC.

This chain links TRBV7-2 with TRBJ2-6; D uncertain. The CDR3 runs to 14 residues. The V end was cut by 2 bases, the J end by 0 bases, with 2 bases between. Germline V gene lookup returns CDR1 SGHTA and CDR2 FQGNSA. CDR3 in amino acids: CASSLHSGANVLTF. CDR3 bases: TGTGCCAGCAGCTTACACTCTGGGGCCAACGTCCTGACTTTC.

The J gene is TRBJ2-3, the V gene TRBV19; 7 positions match TRBD1. In germline, CDR1 is LNHDA, CDR2 SQIVND (reference sequence). Losses at the gene ends were 1 base for V and 4 bases for J; bases not matched to a gene: 8. CDR3 length equals 16 residues. This CDR3 is CASSIAGQIVADTQYF. CDR3 bases: TGTGCCAGTAGTATAGCGGGACAGATTGTTGCAGATACGCAGTATTTT.

The chain recombines TRBV27 with TRBJ2-2; tentatively, D is TRBD2 (6 bases). The CDR3 is made up of 17 amino acids. CDR1 and CDR2 from the germline V gene are MNHEY and SMNVEV (reference sequence). The germline V and J ends were trimmed by 1 base and 3 bases, with 15 bases remaining between them. The CDR3 is CASSLWLSTGDTGELFF. The CDR3 DNA sequence: TGTGCCAGCAGTTTATGGCTCTCAACGGGGGACACCGGGGAGCTGTTTTTT.

This rearrangement joins TRBV11-2 to TRBJ1-6; D unclear. CDR3 length: 13 residues. V shed 5 bases and J shed 9 bases, with 11 bases lying between them. In germline, CDR1 is SGHAT, CDR2 FQNNGV. Written as DNA, the CDR3 is TGTGCCAGCAGCGAGGGAGTACGTTCACCCCTCCACTTT. It encodes CASSEGVRSPLHF.

This clone was detected only once. The chain recombines TRBV6-5 with TRBJ1-1, with a weak D call TRBD1 (6 bases). The germline gives CDR1 MNHEY, CDR2 SVGAGI. The CDR3 contains 15 residues. V dropped 6 bases and J dropped 1 base, with 15 bases sitting between them. The CDR3 sequence: CASRGGHQRNTEAFF. In DNA form, the CDR3 reads TGTGCCAGCAGAGGGGGACACCAAAGGAACACTGAAGCTTTCTTT.

J is TRBJ1-4 and V is TRBV4-2; D ambiguous. The germline V gene has CDR1 LGHNA and CDR2 YNFKEQ. The ends were cut back, 1 base at V and 4 bases at J, with 10 bases in the middle. There are 15 residues in the CDR3. Here the CDR3 DNA reads TGTGCCAGCAGCCAAGTAACAGCTAATAATGAAAAACTGTTTTTT. Residues: CASSQVTANNEKLFF.

A word on this clone: Other DNA variants within this sample encode the same CDR3. The CDR3 region has the DNA TGTGCCTGGAGTGGCGGGGGCAATCAGCCCCAGCATTTT. This encodes CAWSGGGNQPQHF. The V gene is TRBV30, the J gene TRBJ1-5; unclear D gene. Trimming stripped 1 base from V and 2 bases from J, with 6 bases between. This CDR3 has 13 amino acids. Germline V gene data show CDR1 as GTSNPN and CDR2 as SVGIG (reference sequence).

V usage is TRBV7-8 and J usage is TRBJ1-6; maybe TRBD1 (6 bases). The CDR3 runs 14 residues. Trimming shortened V by 5 bases and J by 14 bases, and 19 bases separated the two germline ends. Germline V gives CDR1 SGHVS, CDR2 FQNEAQ. The CDR3, as DNA: TGTGCCAGCAGCCCCAGTACAGGGTTTCTGTCCCTCCACTTT. Encoded protein: CASSPSTGFLSLHF.